These T cell receptor beta chains were read from a single sample in a study of OX40 agonist ivuxolimab in advanced cancers. Sequencing used immunoSEQ multiplex PCR; TCRdb keeps in-frame clones, though not all of them. The sample consists of about 22,000 clones, around three quarters of them appearing once. This material consisted of CD4+ or CD8+ T cells sorted from blood, taken in a trial of the OX40 agonist ivuxolimab. Receptors were obtained from an adult with an advanced solid tumor such as melanoma, head and neck, liver or kidney cancer. Both conserved end residues are part of each CDR3. A D gene is named only where the DNA matches it firmly. The size field is filled for only some rows; it gives once, few, many or a size class.

V gene,clone size,J gene,D gene,CDR3 protein,CDR3 DNA
TRBV7-9,.,TRBJ2-1,.,CASSPFNEQFF,TGTGCCAGCAGCCCCTTCAATGAGCAGTTCTTC
TRBV25-1,.,TRBJ2-1,.,CASSEGGTVAYNEQFF,TGTGCCAGCAGTGAGGGGGGGACAGTTGCCTACAATGAGCAGTTCTTC
TRBV4-2,.,TRBJ2-6,.,CASSHLSGANVLTF,TGTGCCAGCAGCCACTTGTCTGGGGCCAACGTCCTGACTTTC
TRBV6-1,.,TRBJ1-6,TRBD1,CASSGPQGIFNSPLHF,TGTGCCAGCAGTGGCCCACAGGGGATATTCAATTCACCCCTCCACTTT
TRBV9,.,TRBJ2-3,TRBD1,CASSVWDRSSTDTQYF,TGTGCCAGCAGCGTATGGGACAGGTCTAGCACAGATACGCAGTATTTT
TRBV27,.,TRBJ2-3,.,CASSQGQDTQYF,TGTGCCAGCAGTCAGGGACAAGATACGCAGTATTTT
TRBV13,.,TRBJ2-5,TRBD1,CASSLGGTVWGQETQYF,TGTGCCAGCAGCTTAGGGGGGACAGTTTGGGGGCAAGAGACCCAGTACTTC
TRBV5-5,.,TRBJ1-6,.,CASSTGREGSYNSPLHF,TGTGCCAGCAGCACGGGTCGGGAAGGCTCCTATAATTCACCCCTCCACTTT
TRBV9,.,TRBJ1-2,TRBD1,CASTPEGQVSNYGYTF,TGTGCCAGCACACCTGAAGGACAGGTTTCTAACTATGGCTACACCTTC
TRBV7-9,.,TRBJ1-2,.,CASSLVDGYTF,TGTGCCAGCAGCTTAGTGGATGGCTACACCTTC
TRBV29-1,.,TRBJ1-1,.,CSVGGSGAEAFF,TGCAGCGTTGGTGGCAGCGGGGCAGAAGCTTTCTTT
TRBV7-8,.,TRBJ2-3,TRBD2,CASSQTSVPLYTDTQYF,TGTGCCAGCAGCCAAACTAGCGTACCCCTCTACACAGATACGCAGTATTTT
TRBV30,.,TRBJ2-1,.,CAWSIGGSYNEQFF,TGTGCCTGGAGTATCGGGGGCTCCTACAATGAGCAGTTCTTC
TRBV5-8,few,TRBJ2-7,TRBD1,CASSVGQGELGYEQYF,TGTGCCAGCAGCGTCGGACAGGGCGAGCTGGGATACGAGCAGTACTTC
TRBV7-9,.,TRBJ2-3,.,CASSLLVGSSSTDTQYF,TGTGCCAGCAGCTTATTGGTGGGCTCATCCTCCACAGATACGCAGTATTTT
TRBV19,.,TRBJ2-3,.,CASSLASSTDTQYF,TGTGCCAGTAGCTTAGCCTCTAGCACAGATACGCAGTATTTT
TRBV4-3,few,TRBJ1-6,.,CASSLTTSADASSYNSPLHF,TGCGCCAGCAGCCTCACCACGTCCGCGGACGCTAGCTCCTATAATTCACCCCTCCACTTT
TRBV7-7,.,TRBJ2-2,TRBD1,CASSLAGSTGATGELFF,TGTGCCAGCAGCTTAGCGGGCTCTACAGGGGCCACCGGGGAGCTGTTTTTT
TRBV19,.,TRBJ2-2,.,CASSTPDPIQSNTGELFF,TGTGCCAGTAGTACACCGGACCCAATCCAGTCGAACACCGGGGAGCTGTTTTTT
TRBV7-6,.,TRBJ2-7,TRBD1,CASSPGTDSYEQYF,TGTGCCAGCAGCCCCGGGACAGACTCCTACGAGCAGTACTTC
TRBV5-4,.,TRBJ1-2,.,CASSLRGAGYGYTF,TGTGCCAGCAGCTTGAGAGGGGCCGGATATGGCTACACCTTC
TRBV30,.,TRBJ2-2,TRBD2,CAYPGLAGSTGELFF,TGTGCCTACCCAGGTCTAGCGGGGAGCACCGGGGAGCTGTTTTTT
TRBV27,.,TRBJ2-7,TRBD2,CASSGRVSSSYEQYF,TGTGCCAGCAGCGGGAGGGTCAGCTCATCCTACGAGCAGTACTTC
TRBV7-2,.,TRBJ2-3,.,CASSSRDRISTDTQYF,TGTGCCAGCAGCTCTCGAGACAGGATTAGCACAGATACGCAGTATTTT
TRBV11-2,.,TRBJ2-1,.,CASSLGMAGWDEQFF,TGTGCCAGCAGCTTAGGGATGGCAGGGTGGGATGAGCAGTTCTTC
TRBV4-3,.,TRBJ2-1,TRBD1,CASSQGAGTVYNEQFF,TGCGCCAGCAGCCAAGGGGCCGGGACAGTCTACAATGAGCAGTTCTTC
TRBV19,.,TRBJ2-7,.,CASSLNWGLSYEQYF,TGTGCCAGTAGTTTAAACTGGGGTCTCTCCTACGAGCAGTACTTC
TRBV7-8,few,TRBJ2-7,TRBD1,CASSLLSGTGNHEQYF,TGTGCCAGCAGCTTACTGTCCGGGACAGGGAATCACGAGCAGTACTTC
TRBV5-6,.,TRBJ2-7,.,CASSVTTYHEQYF,TGTGCCAGCAGCGTGACGACATACCACGAGCAGTACTTC
TRBV27,.,TRBJ2-3,TRBD2,CASSSPWTSGRTDTQYF,TGTGCCAGCAGTTCTCCTTGGACTAGCGGACGCACAGATACGCAGTATTTT
TRBV9,once,TRBJ2-1,.,CASSVAGNEQFF,TGTGCCAGCAGCGTAGCCGGTAATGAGCAGTTCTTC
TRBV6-1,.,TRBJ1-2,.,CASSEWAGRSHLYGYTF,TGTGCCAGCAGTGAATGGGCAGGGAGATCCCACCTCTATGGCTACACCTTC
TRBV7-2,.,TRBJ1-6,.,CASSQGSGNSPLHF,TGTGCCAGCAGCCAGGGGTCGGGTAATTCACCCCTCCACTTT
TRBV7-8,once,TRBJ2-7,TRBD2,CASSLSTSGSTEQYF,TGTGCCAGCAGCTTATCGACTAGCGGGAGTACCGAGCAGTACTTC
TRBV13,.,TRBJ2-3,.,CASSLLQGGTQYF,TGTGCCAGCAGCTTGCTACAGGGAGGTACGCAGTATTTT